Below are 10 T cell receptor beta chains sequenced from a single sample in a study of blood T cells in healthy people across ages. It was with a sample-barcoded 5' primer and a J-beta primer mix that a second PCR of about 7 to 12 cycles was run. TCRdb fed the 5' RACE reads into MiXCR, producing one record per CDR3 protein. The sample shows 800,000 or so distinct CDR3 sequences, 20% to 25% of them seen only once. These data are also associated with another study on T cells of mothers and their children.

Sequenced sample: blood. These receptor sequences come from a boy younger than 18 in good health.

The chain employs TRBV6-5 and TRBJ2-5; the match to TRBD2 covers 8 bases. CDR3 length equals 15 residues. Germline V lookup: CDR1 MNHEY, CDR2 SVGAGI. J was trimmed by 0 bases and V by 3 bases; bases with no gene match: 3. CDR3 region: CASSYSAGDQETQYF. The CDR3 DNA is TGTGCCAGCAGTTATTCAGCGGGGGACCAAGAGACCCAGTACTTC.

A word on this clonotype: Because it lacks the conserved phenylalanine or tryptophan at the end, this CDR3 is likely a read error. The V gene is TRBV20-1, the J gene TRBJ2-1; 14 nucleotides match TRBD2. In germline, CDR1 is DFQATT, CDR2 SNEGSKA (reference sequence). Trimming cost V 5 bases and J 1 base; bases outside gene matches: 4. This CDR3 is built from 16 residues. The CDR3 region has the DNA TGCAGTGCTGGATGGACTAGCGGGAGGTCCTACAATGAGCAGTTCTTG. It codes for CSAGWTSGRSYNEQFL.

The rearrangement links TRBV28 to TRBJ2-5; 8 bases agree with TRBD1. Germline trimming cut 6 bases from V and 7 bases from J; bases unmatched to any gene: 16. The CDR3 is 16 residues long. CDR1 is MDHEN, CDR2 SYDVKM, per germline. The CDR3 nucleotides are TGTGCCAGCAGCTGGGGCGGGTCAGGGGGCCAGGTGACCCAGTACTTC. Residues: CASSWGGSGGQVTQYF.

This chain joins TRBV5-1 and TRBJ2-5; D may match TRBD1 or TRBD2 (5 bases each). The germline V gene encodes CDR1 SGHRS and CDR2 YFSETQ. The CDR3 runs 19 residues. Between the trimmed V and J ends, which lost 1 base and 3 bases, there was a span of 25 bases. The CDR3 here is CASSLPVTGQTLQEETQYF. CDR3 DNA: TGCGCCAGCAGCTTGCCCGTGACGGGGCAGACCTTACAGGAAGAGACCCAGTACTTC.

The rearrangement uses TRBV6-4 and TRBJ2-3, with D maybe TRBD2 (5 bases). Trimming left V 4 bases short and J 4 bases short, with 12 bases between. This CDR3 is 14 amino acids long. CDR1 is MRHNA, CDR2 SNTAGT, per germline. CDR3 nucleotide sequence: TGTGCCAGCAGTGCACGGGATATAGCAGATACGCAGTATTTT. Its protein is CASSARDIADTQYF.

The chain combines TRBV2 with TRBJ2-7; D unresolved. CDR1 is SNHLY and CDR2 is FYNNEI in the germline V gene. The CDR3 runs 15 residues. V lost 2 bases and J 5 bases, leaving 16 bases between the germline ends. CDR3: CASSEQADIYHEQYF. CDR3 DNA sequence: TGTGCCAGCAGTGAACAGGCAGATATCTACCACGAGCAGTACTTC.

The rearrangement uses TRBV7-8 and TRBJ2-3; 7 nucleotides align to TRBD2. The CDR3 contains 14 residues. Unmatched junction bases numbered 3, after V lost 2 bases and J lost 4 bases. From germline, CDR1 is SGHVS and CDR2 FQNEAQ. This chain's CDR3 is CASSLPGGSDTQYF. CDR3 in DNA: TGTGCCAGCAGCTTACCCGGGGGGTCAGATACGCAGTATTTT. Looking up the rest from reference TRBV7-8 and TRBJ2-3 gives the full variable domain: GAGVSQSPRYKVAKRGQDVALRCDPISGHVSLFWYQQALGQGPEFLTYFQNEAQLDKSGLPSDRFFAERPEGSVSTLKIQRTQQEDSAVYLCASSLPGGSDTQYFGPGTRLTVL.

This clonotype has just a few counts. A read error may produce the germline difference seen at one junction end. The chain is built from TRBV11-2 and TRBJ2-7; TRBD1 or TRBD2 may be the D gene (6 bases each). The CDR3 is made up of 15 amino acids. Germline-derived CDR1 and CDR2 are SGHAT and FQNNGV. CDR3 amino acids: CASSPAGTKSCEQYF. Here the CDR3 DNA reads TGTGCCAGCAGCCCTGCGGGGACAAAGTCCTGCGAGCAGTACTTC.

This clonotype occurred a few times. J is TRBJ1-5 and V is TRBV28; D remains ambiguous. This CDR3 is 12 amino acids long. The V gene lost 5 bases and the J gene lost 3 bases, with 5 bases spanning the gap. Germline V lookup: CDR1 MDHEN, CDR2 SYDVKM. The CDR3 region has the DNA TGTGCCAGCAGTACTACCAATCAGCCCCAGCATTTT. Translating it yields CASSTTNQPQHF. Based on the CDR3 plus reference TRBV28 and TRBJ1-5, the full variable domain is DVKVTQSSRYLVKRTGEKVFLECVQDMDHENMFWYRQDPGLGLRLIYFSYDVKMKEKGDIPEGYSVSREKKERFSLILESASTNQTSMYLCASSTTNQPQHFGDGTRLSIL.

The V and J genes are TRBV7-2 and TRBJ2-7, with no clear D. The DNA end is a closer match to TRBJ2-1, so the J assignment may be wrong. The CDR3 runs 12 residues. CDR1 is SGHTA, CDR2 FQGNSA, per germline. This CDR3 is CASSLMSHEQFF. CDR3 nucleotides: TGTGCCAGCAGCTTAATGTCACATGAGCAGTTCTTC.